This entry features one T cell receptor beta chain sequence. Antigen specificity is unknown. Sequencing used immunoSEQ multiplex PCR; TCRdb keeps in-frame clones, though not all of them. The sample lists over 10,000 clones; about 92% were seen once. CDR3 size: 15 residues. From germline, CDR1 is GTSNPN and CDR2 SVGIG (reference sequence). V lost 5 bases to trimming and J lost 0 bases, with 13 bases between them. Genomic DNA came from blood conventional CD4+ T cells gated CD25-low CD127-high. The record originates from a study of regulatory and conventional T cells in RAG deficiency. Findings and caveats of the study: In Omenn syndrome, sorted "Tregs" may be peripherally activated cells. Other subsets showed around 10-fold reductions, but Treg unique TCR beta sequences fell roughly 97-fold in these patients.

The data were also submitted as part of a second study, on regulatory T cells. That paper adds: Primers: 52 TRBV forward and 13 TRBJ reverse.

The clonotype was recovered from a human donor in good health. The J gene is TRBJ2-2, the V gene TRBV30; perhaps TRBD1 as D (5 bases). The sequencing input was CD4+ effector T cells sorted from blood. DNA for the CDR3: TGTGCCTGGGCTCGACAGTACGCGAACACCGGGGAGCTGTTTTTT. Its protein product is CAWARQYANTGELFF. Variable domain in full (rest from reference TRBV30 and TRBJ2-2): SQTIHQWPATLVQPVGSPLSLECTVEGTSNPNLYWYRQAAGRGLQLLFYSVGIGQISSEVPQNLSASRPQDRQFILSSKKLLLSDSGFYLCAWARQYANTGELFFGEGSRLTVL.